This is a list of T cell receptor beta chains from one sample in a study of neoadjuvant anti-PD-1 for oral cavity cancer. TCRdb's copy holds only in-frame clones and misses some; the assay was immunoSEQ multiplex PCR. In the table there are around 62,000 clones, 70% to 85% of which are singletons. The sequences come from PBMCs, collected before nivolumab (anti-PD-1) treatment. These TCRs come from a person between 40 and 80 years old with oral cavity squamous cell carcinoma. Each CDR3 is given with its conserved first and last residue. A D gene is named only where the DNA matches it firmly. Clone size is not always given. Where it is, it says once, few, many or a class for expanded clones.

d_gene	abundance	v_gene	j_gene	CDR3nt	CDR3aa
.	.	TRBV6-1	TRBJ1-5	TGTGCCAGCGGGGGGGTTTCCAACAATCAGCCCCAGCATTTT	CASGGVSNNQPQHF
TRBD2	.	TRBV6-5	TRBJ2-7	TGTGCCAGCAGAACGTCTAGCGGCTACGAGCAGTACTTC	CASRTSSGYEQYF
.	.	TRBV5-1	TRBJ1-5	TGCGCCAGCAGCTTGGGGGAAGGGGGACCTTATAGCAATCAGCCCCAGCATTTT	CASSLGEGGPYSNQPQHF
.	.	TRBV5-4	TRBJ2-4	TGTGCCAGCAGCAAAATGGGACCGGGAGCCAAAAACATTCAGTACTTC	CASSKMGPGAKNIQYF
.	.	TRBV7-9	TRBJ2-5	TGTGCCAGCAGCCCCAAAGGAGCGTTACAAGAGACCCAGTACTTC	CASSPKGALQETQYF
.	once	TRBV6-4	TRBJ1-6	TGTGCCAGCCGCGTAAGCTCCTATAATTCACCCCTCCACTTT	CASRVSSYNSPLHF
.	.	TRBV29-1	TRBJ2-3	TGCAGCGTTGAAAGAGGGGTCGCAGATACGCAGTATTTT	CSVERGVADTQYF
TRBD2	.	TRBV10-1	TRBJ2-1	TGCGCCAGCAGTAGCCGCGGGGGACCAGGTCTCTTC	CASSSRGGPGLF
.	.	TRBV7-9	TRBJ2-7	TGTGCCAGCAGCAAGACGGGAGCCTCCTACGAGCAGTACTTC	CASSKTGASYEQYF
.	.	TRBV29-1	TRBJ1-4	TGCAGCGTTGACAACTCGGAAAAACTGTTTTTT	CSVDNSEKLFF
TRBD1	.	TRBV28	TRBJ2-7	TGTGCCAGCAAAACATTTCCCGGGACAGCTCAACTCTCCTCCTACGAGCAGTACTTC	CASKTFPGTAQLSSYEQYF